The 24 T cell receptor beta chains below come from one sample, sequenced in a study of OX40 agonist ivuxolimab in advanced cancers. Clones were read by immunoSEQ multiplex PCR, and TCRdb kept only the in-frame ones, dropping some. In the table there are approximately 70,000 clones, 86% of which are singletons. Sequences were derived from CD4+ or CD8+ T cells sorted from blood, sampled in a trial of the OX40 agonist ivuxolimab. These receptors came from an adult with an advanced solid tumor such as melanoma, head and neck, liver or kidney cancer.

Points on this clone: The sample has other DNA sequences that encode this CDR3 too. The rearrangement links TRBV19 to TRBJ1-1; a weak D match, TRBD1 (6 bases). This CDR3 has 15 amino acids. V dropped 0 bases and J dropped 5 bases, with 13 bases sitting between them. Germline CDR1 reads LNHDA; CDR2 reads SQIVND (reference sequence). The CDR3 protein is CASSIDTGLGTEAFF. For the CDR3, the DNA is TGTGCCAGTAGTATAGATACAGGGCTAGGGACTGAAGCTTTCTTT.

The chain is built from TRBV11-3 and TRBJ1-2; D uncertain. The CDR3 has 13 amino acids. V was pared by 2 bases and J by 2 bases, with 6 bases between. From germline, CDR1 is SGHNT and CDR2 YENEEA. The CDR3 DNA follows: TGTGCCAGCAGCTTAAAGGGAAACTATGGCTACACCTTC. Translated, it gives CASSLKGNYGYTF.

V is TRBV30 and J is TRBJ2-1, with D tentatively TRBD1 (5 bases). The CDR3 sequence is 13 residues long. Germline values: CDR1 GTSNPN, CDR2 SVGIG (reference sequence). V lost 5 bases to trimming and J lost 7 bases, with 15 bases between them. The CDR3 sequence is CAWAPGASNEQFF. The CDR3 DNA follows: TGTGCCTGGGCCCCTGGGGCTTCAAATGAGCAGTTCTTC.

CDR3 residues: CASSSKREWGTDTQYF. As DNA, the CDR3 is TGTGCCAGCAGCTCAAAGCGGGAGTGGGGCACAGATACGCAGTATTTT. This chain uses TRBV7-2 with TRBJ2-3; 8 nucleotides line up with TRBD2. V shed 4 bases and J 1 base; nucleotides not matched to a gene: 7. Germline CDR1 reads SGHTA; CDR2 reads FQGNSA. The CDR3 runs to 16 residues.

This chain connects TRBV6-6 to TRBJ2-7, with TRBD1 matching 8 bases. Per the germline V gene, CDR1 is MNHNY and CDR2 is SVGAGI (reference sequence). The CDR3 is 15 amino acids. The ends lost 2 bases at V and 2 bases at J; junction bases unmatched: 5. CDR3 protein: CASSYPDRGTYEQYF. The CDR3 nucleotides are TGTGCCAGCAGTTACCCCGACAGGGGAACCTACGAGCAGTACTTC.

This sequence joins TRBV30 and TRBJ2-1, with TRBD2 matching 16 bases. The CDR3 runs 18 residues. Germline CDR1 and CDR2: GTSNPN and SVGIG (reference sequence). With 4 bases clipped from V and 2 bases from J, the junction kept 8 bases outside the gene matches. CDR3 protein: CAWNHLGLAGGPYNEQFF. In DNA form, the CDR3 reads TGTGCCTGGAATCATCTGGGACTAGCGGGGGGGCCCTACAATGAGCAGTTCTTC.

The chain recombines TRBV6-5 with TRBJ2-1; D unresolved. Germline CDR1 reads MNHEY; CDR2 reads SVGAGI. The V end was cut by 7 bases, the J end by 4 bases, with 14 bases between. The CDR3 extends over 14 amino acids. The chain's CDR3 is CASIAPTGYNEQFF. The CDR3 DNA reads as TGTGCCAGCATTGCCCCAACCGGATACAATGAGCAGTTCTTC.

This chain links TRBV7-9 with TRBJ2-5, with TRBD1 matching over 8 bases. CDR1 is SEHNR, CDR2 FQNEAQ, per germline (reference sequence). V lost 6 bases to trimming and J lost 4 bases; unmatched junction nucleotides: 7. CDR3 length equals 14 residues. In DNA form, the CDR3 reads TGTGCCAGCAGTAGGACAGGGACAGGAGAGACCCAGTACTTC. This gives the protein CASSRTGTGETQYF.

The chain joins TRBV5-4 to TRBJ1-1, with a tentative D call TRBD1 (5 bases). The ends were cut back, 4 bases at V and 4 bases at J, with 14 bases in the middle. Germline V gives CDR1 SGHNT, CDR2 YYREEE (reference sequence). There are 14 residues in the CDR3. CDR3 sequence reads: CASSPTSQGTEAFF. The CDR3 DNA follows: TGTGCCAGCAGCCCCACCAGCCAGGGCACTGAAGCTTTCTTT.

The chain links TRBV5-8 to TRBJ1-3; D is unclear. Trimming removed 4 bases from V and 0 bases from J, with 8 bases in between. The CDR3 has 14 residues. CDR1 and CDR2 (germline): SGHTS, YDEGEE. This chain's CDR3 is CASSGWGSGNTIYF. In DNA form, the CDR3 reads TGTGCCAGCAGCGGATGGGGCTCTGGAAACACCATATATTTT.

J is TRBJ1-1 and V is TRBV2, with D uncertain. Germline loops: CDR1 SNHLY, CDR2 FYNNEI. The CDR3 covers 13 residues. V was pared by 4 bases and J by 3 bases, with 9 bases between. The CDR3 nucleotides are TGTGCCAGCAGTGGTAGACCAGACACTGAAGCTTTCTTT. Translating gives CASSGRPDTEAFF.

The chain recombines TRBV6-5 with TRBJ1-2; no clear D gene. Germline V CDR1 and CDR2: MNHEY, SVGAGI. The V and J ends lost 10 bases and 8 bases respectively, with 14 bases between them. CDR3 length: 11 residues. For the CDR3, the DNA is TGTGCCACCCGGGTAGGAGGAGGCTACACCTTC. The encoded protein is CATRVGGGYTF.

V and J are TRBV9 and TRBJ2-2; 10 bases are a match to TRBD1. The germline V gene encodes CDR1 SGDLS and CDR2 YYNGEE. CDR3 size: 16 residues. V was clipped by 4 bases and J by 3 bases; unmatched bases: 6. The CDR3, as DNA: TGTGCCAGCAGCCCTCAGGACAGGGGGTACACCGGGGAGCTGTTTTTT. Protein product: CASSPQDRGYTGELFF.

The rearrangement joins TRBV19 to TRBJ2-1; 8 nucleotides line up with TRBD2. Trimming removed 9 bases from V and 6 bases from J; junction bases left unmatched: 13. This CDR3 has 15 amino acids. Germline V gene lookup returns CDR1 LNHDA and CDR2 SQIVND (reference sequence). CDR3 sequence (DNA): TGTGCCAGCCGGTGGACTAGCCGAAACATCAATGAGCAGTTCTTC. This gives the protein CASRWTSRNINEQFF. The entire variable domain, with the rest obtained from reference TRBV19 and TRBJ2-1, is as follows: DGGITQSPKYLFRKEGQNVTLSCEQNLNHDAMYWYRQDPGQGLRLIYYSQIVNDFQKGDIAEGYSVSREKKESFPLTVTSAQKNPTAFYLCASRWTSRNINEQFFGPGTRLTVL.

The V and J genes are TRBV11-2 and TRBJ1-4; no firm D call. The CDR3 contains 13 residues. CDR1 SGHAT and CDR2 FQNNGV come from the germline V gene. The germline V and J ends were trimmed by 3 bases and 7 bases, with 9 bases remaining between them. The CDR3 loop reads CASSFGRLEKLFF. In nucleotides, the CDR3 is TGTGCCAGCAGCTTTGGACGGCTTGAAAAACTGTTTTTT.

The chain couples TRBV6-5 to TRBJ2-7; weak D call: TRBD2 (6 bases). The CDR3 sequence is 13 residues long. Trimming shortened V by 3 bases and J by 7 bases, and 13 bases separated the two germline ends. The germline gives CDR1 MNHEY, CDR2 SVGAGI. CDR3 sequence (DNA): TGTGCCAGCAGTTATGACGGGAGCCTTGAGCAGTACTTC. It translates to CASSYDGSLEQYF.

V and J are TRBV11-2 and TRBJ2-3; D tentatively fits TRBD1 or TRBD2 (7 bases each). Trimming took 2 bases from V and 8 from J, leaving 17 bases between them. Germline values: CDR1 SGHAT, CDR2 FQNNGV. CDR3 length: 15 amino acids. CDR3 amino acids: CASSLQGGGDSTQYF. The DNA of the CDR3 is TGTGCCAGCAGCTTACAGGGGGGGGGCGATAGTACGCAGTATTTT.

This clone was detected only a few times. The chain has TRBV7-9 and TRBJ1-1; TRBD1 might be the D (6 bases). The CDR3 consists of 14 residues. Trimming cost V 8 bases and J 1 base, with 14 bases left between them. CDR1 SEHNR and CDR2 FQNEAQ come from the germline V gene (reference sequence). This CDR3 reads CASLSKGGNTEAFF. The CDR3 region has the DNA TGTGCCAGCCTGTCGAAAGGGGGGAACACTGAAGCTTTCTTT.

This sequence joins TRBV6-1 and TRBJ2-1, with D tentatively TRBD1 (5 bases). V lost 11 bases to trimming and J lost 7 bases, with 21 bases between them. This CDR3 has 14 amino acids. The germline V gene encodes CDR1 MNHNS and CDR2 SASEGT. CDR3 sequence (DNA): TGTGCCGGATCAACAGGTGCTGCTCCGAATGAGCAGTTCTTC. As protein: CAGSTGAAPNEQFF.

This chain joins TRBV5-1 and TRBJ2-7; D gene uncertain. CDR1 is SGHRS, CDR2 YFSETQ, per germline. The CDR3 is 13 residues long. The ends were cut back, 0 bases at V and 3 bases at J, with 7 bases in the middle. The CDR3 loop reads CASSLVASYEQYF. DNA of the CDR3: TGCGCCAGCAGCTTGGTGGCTAGCTACGAGCAGTACTTC.

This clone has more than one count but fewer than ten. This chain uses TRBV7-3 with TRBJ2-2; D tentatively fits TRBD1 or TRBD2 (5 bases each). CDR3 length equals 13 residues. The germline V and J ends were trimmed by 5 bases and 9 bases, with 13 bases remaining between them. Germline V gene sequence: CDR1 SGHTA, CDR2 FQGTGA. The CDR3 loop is CASSPNQGRELFF. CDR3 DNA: TGTGCCAGCAGCCCAAATCAGGGACGGGAGCTGTTTTTT.

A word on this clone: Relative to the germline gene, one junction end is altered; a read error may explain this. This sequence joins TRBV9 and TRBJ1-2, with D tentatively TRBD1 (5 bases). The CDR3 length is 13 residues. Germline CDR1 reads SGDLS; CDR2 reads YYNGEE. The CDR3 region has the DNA TGTGCCAGCAGCGGAGGGACGGCCCCGAAATTGTCCTTC. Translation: CASSGGTAPKLSF.

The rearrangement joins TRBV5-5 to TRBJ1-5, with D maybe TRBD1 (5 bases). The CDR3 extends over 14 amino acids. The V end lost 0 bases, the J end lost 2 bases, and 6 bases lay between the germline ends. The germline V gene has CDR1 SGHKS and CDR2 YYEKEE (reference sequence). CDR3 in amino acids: CASSLGDGNQPQHF. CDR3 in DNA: TGTGCCAGCAGCTTGGGGGACGGCAATCAGCCCCAGCATTTT.

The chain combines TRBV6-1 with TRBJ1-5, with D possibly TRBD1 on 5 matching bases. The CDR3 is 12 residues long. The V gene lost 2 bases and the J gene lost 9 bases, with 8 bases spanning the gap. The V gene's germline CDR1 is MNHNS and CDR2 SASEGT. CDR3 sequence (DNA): TGTGCCAGCAGTGAATTTGGGGGGCCCCAGCATTTT. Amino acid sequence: CASSEFGGPQHF.